The text below deals with one T cell receptor (beta chain). This sample stems from a study of blood T cell repertoires in COVID-19. Looking at the study overall: Samples taken during acute and convalescent COVID-19 were collected in the United States, Italy and Spain. PBMCs, B-cell-depleted T cells, or T cells provided the cDNA or gDNA that made up the material.

J gave up 9 bases and V 7 bases, and 14 bases lay outside the gene matches. The CDR3 has 14 residues. Germline CDR1 SGHTA, CDR2 FQGNSA. In the authors' methods: Using reference gene primer amplification, nucleated cell counts were estimated. The table came from immunoSEQ multiplex PCR; TCRdb's copy has only in-frame clones and leaves some out. That table furnishes V, J and clone size, whereas the DNA furnished D and trimming. The repertoire includes some 97,000 clones, approximately 87% of them detected once, and around 13% sits in the top ten. This TCR came from a human donor in a cohort sampled during active COVID-19. The chain recombines TRBV7-2 with TRBJ1-2; 7 nucleotides line up with TRBD1. The sample taken for sequencing was peripheral blood. In DNA form, the CDR3 reads TGTGCCAGCACCCCTTCGGGAGGGGGCTTGAGCTACACCTTC. Translation: CASTPSGGGLSYTF.